These T cell receptor beta chains were read from a single sample in a study of OX40 agonist ivuxolimab in advanced cancers. Measured with immunoSEQ multiplex PCR; TCRdb has only the in-frame clones, and not every one. The sample holds about 76,000 clones, approximately 89% seen once. This sample comprised CD4+ or CD8+ T cells sorted from blood, obtained in a trial of the OX40 agonist ivuxolimab. The receptors were gathered from an adult with an advanced solid tumor such as melanoma, head and neck, liver or kidney cancer. The CDR3 runs from the conserved cysteine through the conserved F or W. D genes are given only for firm matches.

TRBJ1-2 | TRBV7-9 | - | TGTGCCAGCAGCCCAGCCCAGGTTGGCTACACCTTC | CASSPAQVGYTF
TRBJ1-5 | TRBV7-9 | - | TGTGCCAGCAGCCAGGACATAGGGGGGAGAGGTCAGCCCCAGCATTTT | CASSQDIGGRGQPQHF
TRBJ2-1 | TRBV28 | - | TGTGCCAGCAGGCGGGGCGATGAGCAGTTCTTC | CASRRGDEQFF
TRBJ2-1 | TRBV5-1 | TRBD2 | TGCGCCAGCAGCTTGGCCAGCGGGGGGGCAAGAGGTGAGCAGTTCTTC | CASSLASGGARGEQFF
TRBJ2-5 | TRBV5-5 | TRBD1 | TGTGCCAGCAGCTTCGGACAGGGGAAAGAGACCCAGTACTTC | CASSFGQGKETQYF
TRBJ1-2 | TRBV9 | - | TGTGCCAGCAGCGTAGGACAGAACTATGGCTACACCTTC | CASSVGQNYGYTF
TRBJ2-7 | TRBV4-3 | TRBD2 | TGCGCCAGCAGCCAAGCTTCCCCCGGGACTAGCAGTTCCTACGAGCAGTACTTC | CASSQASPGTSSSYEQYF
TRBJ2-5 | TRBV28 | - | TGTGCCAGCAGTTTAGGTCCCAGGGTACGAGAGACCCAGTACTTC | CASSLGPRVRETQYF
TRBJ2-1 | TRBV6-6 | TRBD2 | TGTGCCAGCATCTCGGGCGGGGGGGTATACAATGAGCAGTTCTTC | CASISGGGVYNEQFF
TRBJ2-3 | TRBV15 | - | TGTGCCACCGCGTCCGACGGAGTGGCAGATACGCAGTATTTT | CATASDGVADTQYF
TRBJ1-5 | TRBV6-1 | - | TGTGCCAGCAGTGAGGCCCCCCATTATAGCAATCAGCCCCAGCATTTT | CASSEAPHYSNQPQHF
TRBJ1-5 | TRBV12-2 | - | TGTGCAAGTCGCTTAATAGGACGTAGCCCCCCCCAGCATTTT | CASRLIGRSPPQHF
TRBJ1-2 | TRBV11-2 | TRBD1 | TGTGCCAGCAGCTTATACGGGACAGCTTACTATGGCTACACCTTC | CASSLYGTAYYGYTF
TRBJ2-3 | TRBV30 | - | TGTGCCTGGAGTGTAGGTCCAGGGGGGGCAGATACGCAGTATTTT | CAWSVGPGGADTQYF
TRBJ2-7 | TRBV5-1 | TRBD1 | TGCGCCAGCAGCCCCGGACAGGGGGTACAGTACTTC | CASSPGQGVQYF